This is a list of T cell receptor beta chains from one sample in a study of CD8 T cells in Susac syndrome. A single record per CDR3 protein comes from TCRdb applying MiXCR to the immunoSEQ multiplex PCR reads. Here the sample spans about 150,000 distinct CDR3 sequences, around 92% being singletons. The sequenced material came from CD4+ T cells from PBMCs. These receptors all come from a human donor in good health. CDR3s include the opening cysteine and the closing phenylalanine or tryptophan. The D gene is left open where the match is weak. Size tells how often a clone was seen (once, few, many) or the class of an expanded clone, and some rows leave it out.

j_call: TRBJ2-5
v_call: TRBV6-6
clone_size: -
cdr3_length: 11
d_call: -
cdr3_nt: TGTGCCAGCAAAAAAGAGGAGACCCAGTACTTC
cdr3_aa: CASKKEETQYF

j_call: TRBJ1-5
v_call: TRBV18
clone_size: -
cdr3_length: 14
d_call: -
cdr3_nt: TGTGCCAGCTCACTGGGGGTCAGCAATCAGCCCCAGCATTTT
cdr3_aa: CASSLGVSNQPQHF

j_call: TRBJ2-7
v_call: TRBV28
clone_size: -
cdr3_length: 14
d_call: -
cdr3_nt: TGTGCCAGCAGACATGACGGCGGAACTTACGAGCAGTACTTC
cdr3_aa: CASRHDGGTYEQYF

j_call: TRBJ1-2
v_call: TRBV6-2/TRBV6-3
clone_size: -
cdr3_length: 12
d_call: TRBD1
cdr3_nt: TGTGCCAGCAGTCAACAGGGGTATGGCTACACCTTC
cdr3_aa: CASSQQGYGYTF

j_call: TRBJ2-1
v_call: TRBV19
clone_size: once
cdr3_length: 17
d_call: -
cdr3_nt: TGTGCCAGTAGTATAAGGGTAATTGGGGGGCTCTACAATGAGCAGTTCTTC
cdr3_aa: CASSIRVIGGLYNEQFF

j_call: TRBJ1-6
v_call: TRBV20-1
clone_size: -
cdr3_length: 13
d_call: TRBD1
cdr3_nt: TGCAGTGCTCCGGGACAGGGTAATTCACCCCTCCACTTT
cdr3_aa: CSAPGQGNSPLHF

j_call: TRBJ2-1
v_call: TRBV19
clone_size: -
cdr3_length: 12
d_call: -
cdr3_nt: TGTGCCAGTAGTATAGCTCTGTCGGAGCGGTTCTTC
cdr3_aa: CASSIALSERFF

j_call: TRBJ2-5
v_call: TRBV5-1
clone_size: once
cdr3_length: 15
d_call: TRBD2
cdr3_nt: TGCGCCAGCAAACCCCACCCACTAGCGCGAGAGACCCAGTACTTC
cdr3_aa: CASKPHPLARETQYF

j_call: TRBJ1-1
v_call: TRBV7-9
clone_size: few
cdr3_length: 12
d_call: -
cdr3_nt: TGTGCCAGCAGCTTGGGGCGCACTGAAGCTTTCTTT
cdr3_aa: CASSLGRTEAFF

j_call: TRBJ2-7
v_call: TRBV18
clone_size: -
cdr3_length: 15
d_call: -
cdr3_nt: TGTGCCAGCTCACCACCCAGCAAAGGGCTCTACGAGCAGTACTTC
cdr3_aa: CASSPPSKGLYEQYF

j_call: TRBJ1-6
v_call: TRBV3-1
clone_size: -
cdr3_length: 15
d_call: -
cdr3_nt: TGTGCCAGCAGCCAAGGTCGACAGTCCAATTCACCCCTCCACTTT
cdr3_aa: CASSQGRQSNSPLHF

j_call: TRBJ2-1
v_call: TRBV6-5
clone_size: once
cdr3_length: 16
d_call: TRBD2
cdr3_nt: TGTGCCAGCAGTTCGGCGGGGACTAGCGGGAGCTATGAGCAGTTCTTC
cdr3_aa: CASSSAGTSGSYEQFF

j_call: TRBJ1-1
v_call: TRBV7-9
clone_size: -
cdr3_length: 17
d_call: TRBD1
cdr3_nt: TGTGCCAGCAGTTCGGGACAGGGGAATGGTGTAAGTTATGCAGCTTTCTTT
cdr3_aa: CASSSGQGNGVSYAAFF

j_call: TRBJ2-7
v_call: TRBV28
clone_size: -
cdr3_length: 16
d_call: TRBD2
cdr3_nt: TGTGCCAGCAGCAAACCAAGCGGGAGGCCGTCCTACGAGCAGTACTTC
cdr3_aa: CASSKPSGRPSYEQYF

j_call: TRBJ2-3
v_call: TRBV5-1
clone_size: -
cdr3_length: 14
d_call: -
cdr3_nt: TGCGCCAGCAGTCGGGACATAACGACAGATACGCAGTATTTT
cdr3_aa: CASSRDITTDTQYF

j_call: TRBJ1-1
v_call: TRBV3-1
clone_size: -
cdr3_length: 16
d_call: TRBD1
cdr3_nt: TGTGCCAGCAGCCGACGACAGGGGGGCCTGAACACTGAAGCTTTCTTT
cdr3_aa: CASSRRQGGLNTEAFF

j_call: TRBJ2-2
v_call: TRBV12-3/TRBV12-4
clone_size: -
cdr3_length: 18
d_call: -
cdr3_nt: TGTGCCAGCAGTTTAATCCCTTTGAGAGCCTTGAACACCGGGGAGCTGTTTTTT
cdr3_aa: CASSLIPLRALNTGELFF

j_call: TRBJ2-2
v_call: TRBV24-1
clone_size: -
cdr3_length: 13
d_call: -
cdr3_nt: TGTGCCACCTCGGACAGGAACACCGGGGAGCTGTTTTTT
cdr3_aa: CATSDRNTGELFF

j_call: TRBJ2-7
v_call: TRBV5-6
clone_size: -
cdr3_length: 15
d_call: TRBD1
cdr3_nt: TGTGCCAGCAGCTCCCGACAGGGGCTCGCCTACGAGCAGTACTTC
cdr3_aa: CASSSRQGLAYEQYF

j_call: TRBJ2-3
v_call: TRBV24-1
clone_size: -
cdr3_length: 11
d_call: -
cdr3_nt: TGTGCCACCAGCGCCGCAAATACGCAGTATTTT
cdr3_aa: CATSAANTQYF

j_call: TRBJ2-1
v_call: TRBV6-5
clone_size: -
cdr3_length: 15
d_call: -
cdr3_nt: TGTGCCAGCAGTTACTCTTACCTCTCCTACAATGAGCAGTTCTTC
cdr3_aa: CASSYSYLSYNEQFF

j_call: TRBJ2-7
v_call: TRBV29-1
clone_size: -
cdr3_length: 13
d_call: TRBD1
cdr3_nt: TGCAGCGTTTGGGCAGGGGGCTATAGCGAGCAGTACTTC
cdr3_aa: CSVWAGGYSEQYF

j_call: TRBJ2-2
v_call: TRBV30
clone_size: -
cdr3_length: 15
d_call: TRBD2
cdr3_nt: TGTGCCTGGATATTAGCGGGAGGTGGGGCCGGGGAGCTGTTTTTT
cdr3_aa: CAWILAGGGAGELFF

j_call: TRBJ1-5
v_call: TRBV27
clone_size: once
cdr3_length: 15
d_call: TRBD1
cdr3_nt: TGTGCCAGCAGTTTAAGACAGGGGAATGATCAGCCCCAGCATTTT
cdr3_aa: CASSLRQGNDQPQHF

j_call: TRBJ1-1
v_call: TRBV20-1
clone_size: -
cdr3_length: 14
d_call: -
cdr3_nt: TGCAGTGCTAGAGATATGGGAGGAGGAACTGAAGCTTTCTTT
cdr3_aa: CSARDMGGGTEAFF

j_call: TRBJ2-6
v_call: TRBV3-1
clone_size: -
cdr3_length: 15
d_call: -
cdr3_nt: TGTGCCAGCAGCCCGACACACTCTGGGGCCAACGTCCTGACTTTC
cdr3_aa: CASSPTHSGANVLTF

j_call: TRBJ2-3
v_call: TRBV7-9
clone_size: -
cdr3_length: 15
d_call: -
cdr3_nt: TGTGCCAGCATCCCGGGAATTTCGGACACAGATACGCAGTATTTT
cdr3_aa: CASIPGISDTDTQYF

j_call: TRBJ1-4
v_call: TRBV7-8
clone_size: once
cdr3_length: 17
d_call: TRBD1
cdr3_nt: TGTGCCAGCAGCCCAGGACCCTTCCAGGGGGCCTATGAAAAACTGTTTTTT
cdr3_aa: CASSPGPFQGAYEKLFF